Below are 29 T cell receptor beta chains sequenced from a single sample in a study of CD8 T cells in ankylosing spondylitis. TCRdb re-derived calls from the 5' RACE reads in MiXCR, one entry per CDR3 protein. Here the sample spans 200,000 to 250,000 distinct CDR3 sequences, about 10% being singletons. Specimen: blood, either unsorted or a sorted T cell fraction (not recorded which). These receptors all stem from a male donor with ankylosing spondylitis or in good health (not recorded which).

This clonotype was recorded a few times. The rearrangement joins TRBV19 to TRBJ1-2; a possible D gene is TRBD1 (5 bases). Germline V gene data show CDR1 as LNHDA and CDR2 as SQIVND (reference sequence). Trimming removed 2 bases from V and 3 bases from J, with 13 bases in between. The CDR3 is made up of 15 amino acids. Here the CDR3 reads CASSIRQGSHYGYTF. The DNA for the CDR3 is TGTGCCAGTAGTATACGTCAGGGAAGTCACTATGGCTACACCTTC.

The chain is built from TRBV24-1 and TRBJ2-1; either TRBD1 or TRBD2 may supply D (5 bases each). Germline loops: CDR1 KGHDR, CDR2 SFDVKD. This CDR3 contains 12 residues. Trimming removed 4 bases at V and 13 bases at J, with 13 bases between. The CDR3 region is CATSESFGTQFF. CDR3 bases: TGTGCCACCAGTGAGTCCTTCGGGACCCAGTTCTTC.

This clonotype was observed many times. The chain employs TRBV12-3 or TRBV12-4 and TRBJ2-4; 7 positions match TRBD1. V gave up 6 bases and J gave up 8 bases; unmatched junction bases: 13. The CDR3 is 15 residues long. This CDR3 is CASSYAGGDKDIQYF. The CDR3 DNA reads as TGTGCCAGCAGCTACGCAGGGGGTGATAAGGACATTCAGTACTTC.

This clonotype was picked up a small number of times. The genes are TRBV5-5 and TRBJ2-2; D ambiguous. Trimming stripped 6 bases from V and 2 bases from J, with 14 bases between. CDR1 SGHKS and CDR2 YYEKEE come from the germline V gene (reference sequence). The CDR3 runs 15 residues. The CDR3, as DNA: TGTGCCAGCACATACCAGGCCCCAAACACCGGGGAGCTGTTTTTT. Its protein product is CASTYQAPNTGELFF.

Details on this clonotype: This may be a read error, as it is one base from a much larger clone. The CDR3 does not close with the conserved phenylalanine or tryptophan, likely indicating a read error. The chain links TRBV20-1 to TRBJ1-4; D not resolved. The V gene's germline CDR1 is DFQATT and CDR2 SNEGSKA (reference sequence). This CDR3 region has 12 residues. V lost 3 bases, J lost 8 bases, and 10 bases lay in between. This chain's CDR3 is CSASRVGEKLFL. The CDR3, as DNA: TGCAGTGCTAGTAGGGTTGGCGAAAAACTGTTTTTA.

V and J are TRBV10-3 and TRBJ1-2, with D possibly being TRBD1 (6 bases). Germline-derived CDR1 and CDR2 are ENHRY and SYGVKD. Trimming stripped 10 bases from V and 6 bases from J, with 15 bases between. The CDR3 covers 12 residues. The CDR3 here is CATEGTLDGYTF. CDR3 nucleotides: TGTGCCACTGAGGGGACACTCGATGGCTACACCTTC.

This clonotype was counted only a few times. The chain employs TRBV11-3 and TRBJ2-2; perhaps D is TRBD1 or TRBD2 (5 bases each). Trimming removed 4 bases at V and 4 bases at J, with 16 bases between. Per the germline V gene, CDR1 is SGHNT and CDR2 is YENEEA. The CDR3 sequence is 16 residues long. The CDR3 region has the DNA TGTGCCAGCAGCTCCGGACGGGCCGGGGCCACCGGGGAGCTGTTTTTT. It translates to CASSSGRAGATGELFF.

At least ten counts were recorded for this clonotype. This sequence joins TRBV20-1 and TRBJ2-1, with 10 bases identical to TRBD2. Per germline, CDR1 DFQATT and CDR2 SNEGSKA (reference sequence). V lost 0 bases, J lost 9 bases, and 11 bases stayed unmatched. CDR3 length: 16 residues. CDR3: CSARDLASGGVIEQFF. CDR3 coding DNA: TGCAGTGCTAGAGATTTAGCGAGCGGGGGGGTGATTGAGCAGTTCTTC.

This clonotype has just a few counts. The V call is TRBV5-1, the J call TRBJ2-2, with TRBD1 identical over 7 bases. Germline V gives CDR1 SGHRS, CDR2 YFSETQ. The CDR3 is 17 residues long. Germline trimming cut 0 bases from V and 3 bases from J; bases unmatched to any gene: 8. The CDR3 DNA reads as TGCGCCAGCAGCTTGGGAGGGGGCAACCCAGACACCGGGGAGCTGTTTTTT. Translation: CASSLGGGNPDTGELFF.

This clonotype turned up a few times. This CDR3 reads CASSFTVSTDTQYF. The CDR3, as DNA: TGTGCCAGCAGTTTTACAGTTAGCACAGATACGCAGTATTTT. This chain connects TRBV12-3 or TRBV12-4 to TRBJ2-3; no clear D gene. The V gene lost 3 bases and the J gene lost 0 bases, with 7 bases spanning the gap. The CDR3 loop spans 14 amino acids.

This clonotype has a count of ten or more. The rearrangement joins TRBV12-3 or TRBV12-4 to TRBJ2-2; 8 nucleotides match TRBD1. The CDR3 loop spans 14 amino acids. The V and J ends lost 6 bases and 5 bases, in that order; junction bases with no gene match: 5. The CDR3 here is CASRDRAGTGELFF. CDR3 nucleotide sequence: TGTGCCAGCAGGGACAGGGCGGGAACCGGGGAGCTGTTTTTT.

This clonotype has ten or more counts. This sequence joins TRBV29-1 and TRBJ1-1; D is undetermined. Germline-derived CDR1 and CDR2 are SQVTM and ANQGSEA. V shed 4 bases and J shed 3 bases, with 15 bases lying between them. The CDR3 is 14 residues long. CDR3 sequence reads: CSVVRQWGDTEAFF. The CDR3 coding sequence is TGCAGCGTTGTCCGCCAATGGGGAGACACTGAAGCTTTCTTT. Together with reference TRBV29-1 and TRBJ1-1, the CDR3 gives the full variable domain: SAVISQKPSRDICQRGTSLTIQCQVDSQVTMMFWYRQQPGQSLTLIATANQGSEATYESGFVIDKFPISRPNLTFSTLTVSNMSPEDSSIYLCSVVRQWGDTEAFFGQGTRLTVV.

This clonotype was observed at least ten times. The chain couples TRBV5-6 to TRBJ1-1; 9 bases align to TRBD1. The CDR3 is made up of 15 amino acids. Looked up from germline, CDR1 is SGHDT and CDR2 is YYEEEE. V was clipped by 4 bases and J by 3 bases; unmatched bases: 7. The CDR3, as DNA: TGTGCCAGCAGCGAAGGGGGACAGGGATACACTGAAGCTTTCTTT. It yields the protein CASSEGGQGYTEAFF.

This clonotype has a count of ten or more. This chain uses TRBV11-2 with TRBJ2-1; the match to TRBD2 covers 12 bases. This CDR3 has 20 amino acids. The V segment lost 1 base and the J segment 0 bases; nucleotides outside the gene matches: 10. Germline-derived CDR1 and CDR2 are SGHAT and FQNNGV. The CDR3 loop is CASSLVSSGGVPSSYNEQFF. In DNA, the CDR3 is TGTGCCAGCAGCTTAGTGTCTAGCGGGGGGGTCCCGAGCTCCTACAATGAGCAGTTCTTC.

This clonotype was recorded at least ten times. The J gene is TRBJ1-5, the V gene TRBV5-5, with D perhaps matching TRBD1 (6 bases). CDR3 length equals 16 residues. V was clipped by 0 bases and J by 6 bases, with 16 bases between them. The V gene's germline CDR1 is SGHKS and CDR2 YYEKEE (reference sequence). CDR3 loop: CASSLAGGRTSQPQHF. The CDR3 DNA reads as TGTGCCAGCAGCTTGGCCGGGGGGCGCACGAGTCAGCCCCAGCATTTT.

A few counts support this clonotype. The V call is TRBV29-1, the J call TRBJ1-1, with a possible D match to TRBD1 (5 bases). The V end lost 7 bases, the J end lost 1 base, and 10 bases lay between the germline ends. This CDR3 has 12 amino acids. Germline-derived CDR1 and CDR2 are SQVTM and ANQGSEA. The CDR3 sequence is CSAGPRNTEAFF. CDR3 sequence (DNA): TGCAGCGCGGGACCGAGGAACACTGAAGCTTTCTTT. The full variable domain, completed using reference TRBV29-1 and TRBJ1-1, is SAVISQKPSRDICQRGTSLTIQCQVDSQVTMMFWYRQQPGQSLTLIATANQGSEATYESGFVIDKFPISRPNLTFSTLTVSNMSPEDSSIYLCSAGPRNTEAFFGQGTRLTVV.

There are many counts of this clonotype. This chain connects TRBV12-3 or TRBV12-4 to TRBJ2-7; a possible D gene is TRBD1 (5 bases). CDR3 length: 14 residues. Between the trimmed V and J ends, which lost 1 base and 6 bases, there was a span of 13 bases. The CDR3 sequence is CASSLGQGIPEQYF. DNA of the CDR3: TGTGCCAGCAGTTTAGGGCAGGGTATTCCCGAGCAGTACTTC.

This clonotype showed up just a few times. Here the CDR3 DNA reads TGTGCCAGCAGCTTCGCTAGCTTTAATGAGCAGTTCTTC. As protein: CASSFASFNEQFF. The chain is built from TRBV7-3 and TRBJ2-1; a possible D gene is TRBD2 (5 bases). V dropped 3 bases and J dropped 7 bases, with 10 bases sitting between them. The CDR3 runs to 13 residues. Germline lookup yields CDR1 SGHTA and CDR2 FQGTGA.

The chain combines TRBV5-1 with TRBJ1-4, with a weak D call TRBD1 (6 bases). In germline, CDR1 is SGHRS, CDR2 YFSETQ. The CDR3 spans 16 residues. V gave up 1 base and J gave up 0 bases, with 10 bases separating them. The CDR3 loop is CASSLSGAATNEKLFF. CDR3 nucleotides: TGCGCCAGCAGCTTGTCGGGGGCCGCAACTAATGAAAAACTGTTTTTT.

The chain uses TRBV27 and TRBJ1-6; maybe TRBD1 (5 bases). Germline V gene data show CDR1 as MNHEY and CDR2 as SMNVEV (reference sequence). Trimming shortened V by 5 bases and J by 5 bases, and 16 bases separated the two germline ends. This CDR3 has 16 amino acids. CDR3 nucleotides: TGTGCCAGCAGTCCCCTATCCGGGACCGATAATTCACCCCTCCACTTT. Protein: CASSPLSGTDNSPLHF.

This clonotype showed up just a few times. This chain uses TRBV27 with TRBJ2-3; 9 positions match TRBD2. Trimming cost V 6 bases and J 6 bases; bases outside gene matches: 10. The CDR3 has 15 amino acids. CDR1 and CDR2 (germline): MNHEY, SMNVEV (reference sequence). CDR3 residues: CASRVAGAPGDTQYF. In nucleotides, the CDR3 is TGTGCCAGCAGAGTAGCGGGGGCCCCAGGGGATACGCAGTATTTT.

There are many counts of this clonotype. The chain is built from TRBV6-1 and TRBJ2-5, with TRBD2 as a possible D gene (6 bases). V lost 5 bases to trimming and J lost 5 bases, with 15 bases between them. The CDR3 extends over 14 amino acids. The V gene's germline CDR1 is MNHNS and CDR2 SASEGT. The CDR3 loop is CASSTPRLAETQYF. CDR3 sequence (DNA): TGTGCCAGCAGTACCCCACGGCTAGCGGAGACCCAGTACTTC.

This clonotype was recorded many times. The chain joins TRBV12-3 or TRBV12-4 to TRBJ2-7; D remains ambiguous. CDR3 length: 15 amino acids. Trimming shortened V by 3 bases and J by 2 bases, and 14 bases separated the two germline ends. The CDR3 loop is CASSFGSAIPYEQYF. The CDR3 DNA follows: TGTGCCAGCAGTTTCGGCAGTGCAATCCCCTACGAGCAGTACTTC.

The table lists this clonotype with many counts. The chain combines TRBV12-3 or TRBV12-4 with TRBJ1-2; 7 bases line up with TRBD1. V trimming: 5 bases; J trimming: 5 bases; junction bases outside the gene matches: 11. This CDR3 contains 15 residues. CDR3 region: CASSPSQGREYGYTF. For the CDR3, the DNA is TGTGCCAGCAGTCCCTCACAGGGGAGGGAATATGGCTACACCTTC.

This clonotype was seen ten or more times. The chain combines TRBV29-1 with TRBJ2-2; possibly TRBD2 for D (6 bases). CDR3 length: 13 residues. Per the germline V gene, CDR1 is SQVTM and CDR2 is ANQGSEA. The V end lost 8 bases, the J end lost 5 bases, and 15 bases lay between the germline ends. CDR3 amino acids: CSSQDGGTGELFF. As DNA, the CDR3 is TGCAGCTCACAAGACGGGGGAACCGGGGAGCTGTTTTTT.

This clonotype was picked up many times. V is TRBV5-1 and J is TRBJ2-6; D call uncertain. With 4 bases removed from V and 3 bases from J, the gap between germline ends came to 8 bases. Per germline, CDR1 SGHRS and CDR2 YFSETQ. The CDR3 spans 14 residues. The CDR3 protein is CASSPTGGANVLTF. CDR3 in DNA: TGCGCCAGCAGCCCGACGGGTGGGGCCAACGTCCTGACTTTC.

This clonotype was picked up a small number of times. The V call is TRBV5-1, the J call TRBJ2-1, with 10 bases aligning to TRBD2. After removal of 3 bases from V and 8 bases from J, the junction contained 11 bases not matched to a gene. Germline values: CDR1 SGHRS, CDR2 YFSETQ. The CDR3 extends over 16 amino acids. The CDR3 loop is CASSWAGTSELDEQFF. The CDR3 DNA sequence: TGCGCCAGCAGCTGGGCCGGGACTAGCGAGCTGGATGAGCAGTTCTTC.

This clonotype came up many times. CDR3 region: CASTPYSGDTYGYTF. DNA for the CDR3: TGTGCCAGCACTCCCTATTCCGGGGACACCTATGGCTACACCTTC. The rearrangement links TRBV12-3 or TRBV12-4 to TRBJ1-2; TRBD1 might be the D (6 bases). The length of the CDR3 is 15 residues. V lost 7 bases, J lost 4 bases, and 19 bases lay in between.

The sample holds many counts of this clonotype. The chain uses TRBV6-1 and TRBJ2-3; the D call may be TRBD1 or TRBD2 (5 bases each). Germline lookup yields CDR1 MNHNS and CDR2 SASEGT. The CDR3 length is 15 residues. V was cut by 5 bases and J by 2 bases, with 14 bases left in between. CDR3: CASSPRDGTTDTQYF. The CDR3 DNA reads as TGTGCCAGCAGTCCTAGGGACGGCACCACAGATACGCAGTATTTT.